The entry below describes one TCR beta chain. MiXCR reprocessed the PCR reads for TCRdb. The top ten hold over 7% of the sample, which has more than 13,000 clones, less than 25% seen once. These data originate in a study of metastatic and nonmetastatic thyroid tumors. Trimming pared 5 bases from V and 7 bases from J, leaving 18 bases between. Germline lookup yields CDR1 MDHEN and CDR2 SYDVKM. This CDR3 is 15 amino acids long. All patients were treatment-naive before thyroid surgery. This clonotype was sampled from a female donor with papillary thyroid cancer or a benign thyroid nodule (not recorded which). Some clones in this sample may be carry-over from other donors' samples. Specimen: blood. V and J are TRBV28 and TRBJ2-1; maybe TRBD1 (5 bases). DNA of the CDR3: TGTGCCAGCAGTACCCATGGCAGGGTAGTGAATGAGCAGTTCTTC. This encodes CASSTHGRVVNEQFF.